The 17 T cell receptor beta chains presented below share a single source sample, sequenced in a study of blood T cell repertoires in COVID-19. Assay: immunoSEQ multiplex PCR; the TCRdb copy retains only in-frame clones and omits some. The top ten clones hold around 0.92% of a sample with roughly 480,000 clones, about 91% of them seen once. The sample consisted of peripheral blood. These receptors originate from a man aged 18-30 years with COVID-19, enrolled during active disease.

The genes are TRBV30 and TRBJ2-5, with 9 bases matching TRBD2. V was clipped by 2 bases and J by 12 bases; unmatched bases: 10. The germline V gene encodes CDR1 GTSNPN and CDR2 SVGIG (reference sequence). The CDR3 consists of 13 residues. Here the CDR3 reads CAWSISGSRSEYF. As DNA, the CDR3 is TGTGCCTGGAGTATTAGCGGGAGTCGTTCGGAGTACTTC.

The CDR3 DNA follows: TGTGCCACCAGTGATGCTGGACAGGATGACAATGAGCAGTTCTTC. Translating it yields CATSDAGQDDNEQFF. V gene TRBV24-1 combines with J gene TRBJ2-1, with 7 positions matching TRBD1. This CDR3 has 15 amino acids. Germline loops: CDR1 KGHDR, CDR2 SFDVKD. V lost 3 bases to trimming and J lost 5 bases; unmatched junction nucleotides: 6.

The V gene is TRBV27, the J gene TRBJ2-3; 11 bases match TRBD1. Losses at the gene ends were 6 bases for V and 3 bases for J; bases not matched to a gene: 8. Germline assignment: CDR1 MNHEY and CDR2 SMNVEV (reference sequence). The CDR3 runs to 16 residues. The CDR3 is CASSPSWDRGTDTQYF. The CDR3 DNA follows: TGTGCCAGCAGCCCATCATGGGACAGGGGGACAGATACGCAGTATTTT.

V gene TRBV4-2 combines with J gene TRBJ2-3; D might be TRBD1 (7 bases). This CDR3 has 14 amino acids. CDR1 and CDR2 (germline): LGHNA, YNFKEQ. V was pared by 7 bases and J by 0 bases, with 11 bases between. CDR3 region: CASTQGGSTDTQYF. The CDR3 coding sequence is TGTGCCAGCACCCAGGGGGGTAGCACAGATACGCAGTATTTT.

The V and J genes are TRBV18 and TRBJ2-5; D may be TRBD2 (5 bases). The germline V gene has CDR1 KGHSH and CDR2 LQKENI. The CDR3 sequence is 14 residues long. Trimming left V 0 bases short and J 5 bases short, with 10 bases between. For the CDR3, the DNA is TGTGCCAGCTCACCACCGGGCGGGTTGGAGACCCAGTACTTC. The encoded protein is CASSPPGGLETQYF.

The chain recombines TRBV3-1 (or the pseudogene TRBV3-2) with TRBJ1-6, with a possible D match to TRBD1 (6 bases). Germline CDR1 is LGHDT and CDR2 is YNNKEL (reference sequence). This CDR3 region has 16 residues. V was shortened by 1 base and J by 7 bases, with 14 bases between the two germline ends. Here the CDR3 DNA reads TGTGCCAGCAGCCAAGCCCCGGGGGGCAGGAATTCACCCCTCCACTTT. Amino acid sequence: CASSQAPGGRNSPLHF.

In regard to this clone: The identical CDR3 is also encoded by other nucleotide sequences in the sample. The chain combines TRBV3-1 (or the pseudogene TRBV3-2) with TRBJ1-3; D may be TRBD1 (6 bases). The CDR3 covers 14 residues. Trimming took off 3 bases at V and 1 base at J, with 7 bases between the two ends. Germline V gives CDR1 LGHDT, CDR2 YNNKEL (reference sequence). CDR3 loop: CASSHRGSGNTIYF. The CDR3 bases are TGTGCCAGCAGCCACAGGGGTTCTGGAAACACCATATATTTT.

The chain employs TRBV29-1 and TRBJ2-2; 14 bases map to TRBD2. The V segment lost 7 bases and the J segment 7 bases; nucleotides outside the gene matches: 8. The germline V gene encodes CDR1 SQVTM and CDR2 ANQGSEA. This CDR3 is 15 amino acids long. In DNA form, the CDR3 reads TGCAGCGCCAGACTAGCGGGAGGGCCTGGCGGGGAGCTGTTTTTT. Translated, it gives CSARLAGGPGGELFF.

The chain employs TRBV25-1 and TRBJ2-5, with 13 bases fitting TRBD2. V dropped 7 bases and J dropped 5; count of bases not matched to a gene: 1. Germline CDR1 and CDR2: MGHDK and SYGVNS. The length of the CDR3 is 13 residues. The CDR3 loop reads CASTLAGGETQYF. CDR3 sequence (DNA): TGTGCCAGCACACTAGCGGGAGGGGAGACCCAGTACTTC.

The rearrangement uses TRBV19 and TRBJ2-7; D unresolved. The V and J ends lost 3 bases and 1 base respectively, with 10 bases between them. From germline, CDR1 is LNHDA and CDR2 SQIVND (reference sequence). The CDR3 loop spans 14 amino acids. The CDR3 is CASSIFTGSYEQYF. The CDR3 nucleotides are TGTGCCAGTAGTATCTTCACCGGTTCCTACGAGCAGTACTTC.

The J gene is TRBJ1-6, the V gene TRBV4-1, with 7 positions matching TRBD1. The ends lost 3 bases at V and 10 bases at J; junction bases unmatched: 18. The CDR3 runs 18 residues. CDR1 and CDR2 from the germline V gene are MGHRA and YSYEKL. The CDR3 spells CASSQTGTEGGFGSPLHF. The DNA for the CDR3 is TGCGCCAGCAGCCAGACCGGGACAGAAGGTGGATTTGGGTCACCCCTCCACTTT.

The sample holds one count of this clone. V is TRBV5-1 and J is TRBJ2-3; 12 positions match TRBD2. V shed 7 bases, J shed 5 bases, and the junction held 8 bases outside the gene matches. The CDR3 has 15 amino acids. Germline V gene lookup returns CDR1 SGHRS and CDR2 YFSETQ. The DNA of the CDR3 is TGCGCCAGCGACAAACTAGCGGGGGGCGGAGATACGCAGTATTTT. This codes for CASDKLAGGGDTQYF.

The rearrangement uses TRBV6-5 and TRBJ2-2; weak D call: TRBD2 (5 bases). Looked up from germline, CDR1 is MNHEY and CDR2 is SVGAGI. V was shortened by 0 bases and J by 6 bases, with 8 bases between the two germline ends. There are 14 residues in the CDR3. In DNA, the CDR3 is TGTGCCAGCAGTTACTCCGACGGGGCCGGGGAGCTGTTTTTT. It encodes CASSYSDGAGELFF.

The rearrangement links TRBV5-6 to TRBJ2-1; 9 bases line up with TRBD2. The V gene end was trimmed by 3 bases and the J gene end by 3 bases; junction bases not matched to a gene: 4. This CDR3 has 15 residues. Germline V gene sequence: CDR1 SGHDT, CDR2 YYEEEE. The CDR3 DNA sequence: TGTGCCAGCAGCTCCCCGACTAGCGGCTACAATGAGCAGTTCTTC. The encoded protein is CASSSPTSGYNEQFF.

This rearrangement joins TRBV11-3 to TRBJ2-3; 9 bases fit TRBD2. CDR1 SGHNT and CDR2 YENEEA come from the germline V gene. V lost 5 bases to trimming and J lost 1 base; unmatched junction nucleotides: 4. The CDR3 runs 15 residues. The CDR3 DNA reads as TGTGCCAGCAGCCACATAGCGGGAGGCACAGATACGCAGTATTTT. This codes for CASSHIAGGTDTQYF.

The chain couples TRBV24-1 to TRBJ2-5; 12 bases agree with TRBD1. The CDR3 is made up of 15 amino acids. Germline V CDR1 and CDR2: KGHDR, SFDVKD. The trim removed 3 bases at V and 4 bases at J, leaving 2 bases unmatched. The CDR3 DNA reads as TGTGCCACCAGTGATACGGGACAGGGGGCAGAGACCCAGTACTTC. Translating it yields CATSDTGQGAETQYF.

The V and J genes are TRBV18 and TRBJ2-7; 11 nucleotides line up with TRBD1. CDR1 and CDR2 from the germline V gene are KGHSH and LQKENI. The CDR3 is 13 amino acids. The V and J ends lost 5 bases and 6 bases, in that order; junction bases with no gene match: 3. The CDR3 DNA sequence: TGTGCCAGCTCAACCGGGACAGGGGGCGAGCAGTACTTC. It encodes CASSTGTGGEQYF. Combining the CDR3 with reference TRBV18 and TRBJ2-7 gives the whole variable domain NAGVMQNPRHLVRRRGQEARLRCSPMKGHSHVYWYRQLPEEGLKFMVYLQKENIIDESGMPKERFSAEFPKEGPSILRIQQVVRGDSAAYFCASSTGTGGEQYFGPGTRLTVT.